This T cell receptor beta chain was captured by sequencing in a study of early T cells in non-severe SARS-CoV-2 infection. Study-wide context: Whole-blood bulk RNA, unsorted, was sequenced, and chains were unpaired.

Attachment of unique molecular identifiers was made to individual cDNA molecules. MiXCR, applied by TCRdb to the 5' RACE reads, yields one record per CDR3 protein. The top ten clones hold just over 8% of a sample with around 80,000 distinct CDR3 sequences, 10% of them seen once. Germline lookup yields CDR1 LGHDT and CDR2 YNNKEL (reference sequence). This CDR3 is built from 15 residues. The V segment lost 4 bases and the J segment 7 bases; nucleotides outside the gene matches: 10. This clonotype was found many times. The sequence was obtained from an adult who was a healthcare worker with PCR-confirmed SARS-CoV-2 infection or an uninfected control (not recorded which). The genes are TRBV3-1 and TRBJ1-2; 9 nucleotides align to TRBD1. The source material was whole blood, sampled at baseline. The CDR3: CASSPQVGTGLGYTF. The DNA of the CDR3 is TGTGCCAGCAGCCCTCAAGTGGGGACAGGGCTTGGCTACACCTTC.